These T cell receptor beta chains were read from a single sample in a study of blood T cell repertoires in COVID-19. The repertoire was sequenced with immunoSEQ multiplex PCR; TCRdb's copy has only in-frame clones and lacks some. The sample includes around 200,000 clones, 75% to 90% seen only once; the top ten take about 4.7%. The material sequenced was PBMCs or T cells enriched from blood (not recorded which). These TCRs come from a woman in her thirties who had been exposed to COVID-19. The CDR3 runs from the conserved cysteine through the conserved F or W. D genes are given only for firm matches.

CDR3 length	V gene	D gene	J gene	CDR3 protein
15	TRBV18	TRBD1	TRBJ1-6	CASSPLTGTSSPLHF
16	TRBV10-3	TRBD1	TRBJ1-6	CAIRASAGTGDSPLHF
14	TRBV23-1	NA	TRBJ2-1	CASSQSGRGHEQFF
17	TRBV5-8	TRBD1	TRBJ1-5	CASSLGTGLLLGQPQHF
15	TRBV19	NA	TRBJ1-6	CASSITGLIRSPLHF
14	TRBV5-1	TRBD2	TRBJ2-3	CASSSRGDTDTQYF
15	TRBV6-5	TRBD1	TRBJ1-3	CASSFDRASGNTIYF
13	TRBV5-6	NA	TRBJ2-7	CASSPDSSYEQYF
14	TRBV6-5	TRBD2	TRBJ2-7	CASSSGTNTYEQYF
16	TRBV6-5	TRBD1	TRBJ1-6	CASSYSPGGHNSPLHF
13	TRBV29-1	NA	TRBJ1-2	CSVEGGRWDGYTF
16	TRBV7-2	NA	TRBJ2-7	CASSLVRTVTPYEQYF
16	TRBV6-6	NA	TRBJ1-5	CASSYSGRGSNQPQHF
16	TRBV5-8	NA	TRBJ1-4	CASSLALVATNEKLFF
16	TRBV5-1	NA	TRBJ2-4	CASGVGGAGSKNIQYF
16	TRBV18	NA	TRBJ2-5	CASSPPNSRGQETQYF
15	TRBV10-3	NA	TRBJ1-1	CAISEPSGEQPVAFF
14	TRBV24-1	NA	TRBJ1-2	CATSDSAGTYGYTF
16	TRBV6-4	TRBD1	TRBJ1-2	CASSGGQFLLDYGYTF
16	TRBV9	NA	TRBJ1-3	CASSVASVGSGNTIYF
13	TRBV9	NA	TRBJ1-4	CASSVAELGELFF
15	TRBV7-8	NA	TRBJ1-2	CASSRQIGESYGYTF
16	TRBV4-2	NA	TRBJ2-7	CASSPGNSHEIYEQYF
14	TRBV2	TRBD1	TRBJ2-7	CASRVGTGGNEQYF
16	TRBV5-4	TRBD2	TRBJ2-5	CASSLRSSGSRETQYF
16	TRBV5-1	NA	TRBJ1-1	CASSRAVGPGNTEAFF
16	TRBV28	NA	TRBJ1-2	CASSGTGWGRNYGYTF
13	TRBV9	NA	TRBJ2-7	CASSPHWSYEQYF
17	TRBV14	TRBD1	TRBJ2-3	CASSQDGAGQGRDTQYF
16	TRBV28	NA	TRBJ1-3	CASSPPWGLSGNTIYF
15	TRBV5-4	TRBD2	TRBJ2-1	CASSSLAGGPDEQFF
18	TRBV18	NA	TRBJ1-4	CASSARGQTIATNEKLFF
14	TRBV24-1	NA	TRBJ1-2	CATSHRGSNYGYTF
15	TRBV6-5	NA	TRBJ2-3	CASSYSSQDLYTQYF
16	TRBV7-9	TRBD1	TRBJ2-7	CASSLYRDRSFYEQYF
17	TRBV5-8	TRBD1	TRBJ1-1	CASSLGRTGGMNTEAFF
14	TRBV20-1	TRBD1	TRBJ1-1	CSASLGGPNTEAFF
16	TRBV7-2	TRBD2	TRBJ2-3	CASSFTGGIGADTQYF
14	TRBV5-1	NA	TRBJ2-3	CASSRTAGTDTQYF
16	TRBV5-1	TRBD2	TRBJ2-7	CASSLGAGTSGYEQYF
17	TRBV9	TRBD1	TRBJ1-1	CASSVGGQVNMNTEAFF
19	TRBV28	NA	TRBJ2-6	CASSLIERLGGTGANVLTF
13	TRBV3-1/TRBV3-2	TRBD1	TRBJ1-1	CASSLQGRNEAFF
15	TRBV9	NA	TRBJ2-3	CASSVHEASTDTQYF